The 23 T cell receptor beta chains given below trace back to one sample, sequenced in a study of OX40 agonist ivuxolimab in advanced cancers. Here immunoSEQ multiplex PCR was the method, and the copy in TCRdb shows in-frame clones only, minus some. This sample has about 77,000 clones, with over 70% found just once. The starting material was CD4+ or CD8+ T cells sorted from blood, obtained in a trial of the OX40 agonist ivuxolimab. The receptor set was obtained from an adult with an advanced solid tumor such as melanoma, head and neck, liver or kidney cancer.

The chain joins TRBV7-5 to TRBJ1-4. TRBV7-5 is a pseudogene segment. The CDR3 spans 15 residues. DNA for the CDR3: TGTGCCAGCAGCTTATTTTCGGGGGGTCATGAAAAACTGTTTTTT. This translates into CASSLFSGGHEKLFF.

In its sample, this clone ranks as medium-sized. The genes are TRBV9 and TRBJ2-2; D might be TRBD2 (5 bases). V was pared by 0 bases and J by 3 bases, with 9 bases between. The germline CDR1 and CDR2 sequences are SGDLS and YYNGEE. The CDR3 has 15 amino acids. DNA for the CDR3: TGTGCCAGCAGCGTAGAGGACTTTTACACCGGGGAGCTGTTTTTT. Encoded protein: CASSVEDFYTGELFF.

The table lists this clone with a count of one. This rearrangement joins TRBV9 to TRBJ2-5, with 12 bases fitting TRBD2. Losses at the gene ends were 3 bases for V and 3 bases for J; bases not matched to a gene: 3. The CDR3 has 15 amino acids. The germline V gene has CDR1 SGDLS and CDR2 YYNGEE. CDR3 sequence (DNA): TGTGCCAGCAGCGCTAGCGGGAGGGAAGAAGAGACCCAGTACTTC. It codes for CASSASGREEETQYF.

This clone was seen just once. This chain links TRBV5-1 with TRBJ2-5; perhaps TRBD2 as D (6 bases). Between the trimmed V and J ends, which lost 4 bases and 1 base, there was a span of 11 bases. CDR3 length equals 14 residues. Germline CDR1 and CDR2: SGHRS and YFSETQ. The CDR3 DNA follows: TGCGCCAGCAGCCCGGGGGACTTCCAAGAGACCCAGTACTTC. Its translation is CASSPGDFQETQYF.

This chain uses TRBV9 with TRBJ1-1; TRBD1 aligns across 8 bases. The V segment lost 0 bases and the J segment 4 bases; nucleotides outside the gene matches: 8. The germline V gene encodes CDR1 SGDLS and CDR2 YYNGEE. The CDR3 has 16 residues. CDR3 loop: CASSVGWTGRPTEAFF. DNA of the CDR3: TGTGCCAGCAGCGTAGGATGGACAGGGCGACCCACTGAAGCTTTCTTT.

The gene calls are TRBV7-8 and TRBJ1-4; TRBD1 is a possible D gene (6 bases). Germline lookup yields CDR1 SGHVS and CDR2 FQNEAQ. V was shortened by 2 bases and J by 4 bases, with 11 bases between the two germline ends. The CDR3 sequence is 15 residues long. The CDR3, as DNA: TGTGCCAGCAGCTTATTGTCGGGACATAATGAAAAACTGTTTTTT. It translates to CASSLLSGHNEKLFF.

V and J are TRBV9 and TRBJ2-3; 7 bases line up with TRBD2. The CDR3 runs to 16 residues. V was clipped by 2 bases and J by 4 bases; unmatched bases: 10. The germline CDR1 and CDR2 sequences are SGDLS and YYNGEE. The chain's CDR3 is CASSVAGGSFSDTQYF. The DNA of the CDR3 is TGTGCCAGCAGCGTGGCGGGCGGGAGCTTCTCAGATACGCAGTATTTT.

CDR3 in amino acids: CASSSPRTSRYNEQFF. CDR3 DNA: TGTGCCAGCAGCTCGCCGAGGACCTCAAGATACAATGAGCAGTTCTTC. V and J are TRBV7-9 and TRBJ2-1, with D unresolved. Germline V gene sequence: CDR1 SEHNR, CDR2 FQNEAQ (reference sequence). Trimming stripped 4 bases from V and 4 bases from J, with 17 bases between. The CDR3 consists of 16 residues.

The chain carries TRBV19 and TRBJ1-3, with D unclear. CDR1 and CDR2 from the germline V gene are LNHDA and SQIVND (reference sequence). V was cut by 5 bases and J by 4 bases, with 6 bases left in between. The CDR3 has 12 residues. CDR3 protein: CASSWYGNTIYF. CDR3 nucleotide sequence: TGTGCCAGTAGTTGGTACGGAAACACCATATATTTT.

The chain joins TRBV15 to TRBJ2-5; tentatively, D is TRBD1 or TRBD2 (5 bases each). The J call may be incorrect, as the DNA end agrees better with TRBJ2-7. This CDR3 has 12 amino acids. Germline CDR1 and CDR2: LNHNV and YYDKDF (reference sequence). The CDR3 region has the DNA TGTGCCACCAGCAGAGGGGGGTACGAGCAGTACTTC. The encoded protein is CATSRGGYEQYF.

The rearrangement links TRBV11-2 to TRBJ2-1; the D is unclear. The germline V and J ends were trimmed by 0 bases and 10 bases, with 7 bases remaining between them. The CDR3 has 12 amino acids. The germline CDR1 and CDR2 sequences are SGHAT and FQNNGV. The CDR3 coding sequence is TGTGCCAGCAGCTTAGAGGCGACAGAGCAGTTCTTC. Amino acid sequence: CASSLEATEQFF.

The chain carries TRBV25-1 and TRBJ1-1; maybe TRBD1 (5 bases). The CDR3 sequence is 16 residues long. V lost 6 bases, J lost 4 bases, and 21 bases lay in between. The germline V gene encodes CDR1 MGHDK and CDR2 SYGVNS. CDR3: CASSARRGGYGTEAFF. CDR3 in DNA: TGTGCCAGCAGCGCCCGTCGGGGGGGATACGGCACTGAAGCTTTCTTT.

The J gene is TRBJ2-1, the V gene TRBV7-6, with 9 bases matching TRBD1. The J segment lost 9 bases and the V segment lost 4 bases, leaving 4 bases of the junction unmatched. Per the germline V gene, CDR1 is SGHVS and CDR2 is FNYEAQ. This CDR3 region has 13 residues. CDR3 sequence (DNA): TGTGCCAGCAGCTCAGGACAGGGGACTGAGCAGTTCTTC. Translation: CASSSGQGTEQFF.

The chain is built from TRBV18 and TRBJ1-2, with D unclear. The germline CDR1 and CDR2 sequences are KGHSH and LQKENI. The CDR3 covers 14 residues. Trimming took 4 bases from V and 0 from J, leaving 9 bases between them. This CDR3 is CASSRTVTNYGYTF. Here the CDR3 DNA reads TGTGCCAGCTCACGGACGGTTACTAACTATGGCTACACCTTC.

The chain carries TRBV5-4 and TRBJ1-2; no firm D call. Germline loops: CDR1 SGHNT, CDR2 YYREEE (reference sequence). The CDR3 is 13 residues long. The V and J ends lost 4 bases and 0 bases respectively, with 7 bases between them. The DNA of the CDR3 is TGTGCCAGCAGCGTTGACACTAACTATGGCTACACCTTC. Translation: CASSVDTNYGYTF. Full variable domain (missing parts from reference TRBV5-4 and TRBJ1-2): ETGVTQSPTHLIKTRGQQVTLRCSSQSGHNTVSWYQQALGQGPQFIFQYYREEENGRGNFPPRFSGLQFPNYSSELNVNALELDDSALYLCASSVDTNYGYTFGSGTRLTVV.

This clone has a single count. V is TRBV19 and J is TRBJ2-7, with 8 bases aligning to TRBD1. The CDR3 spans 12 residues. The V gene's germline CDR1 is LNHDA and CDR2 SQIVND (reference sequence). J lost 2 bases, V lost 10 bases, and 4 bases had no gene match. The CDR3 nucleotides read TGTGCCACCCGACAGGGGCCCTACGAGCAGTACTTC. Translation gives CATRQGPYEQYF.

The chain couples TRBV5-8 to TRBJ1-2; no firm D call. CDR3 length: 15 amino acids. Trimming took off 0 bases at V and 0 bases at J, with 9 bases between the two ends. CDR1 and CDR2 from the germline V gene are SGHTS and YDEGEE. The CDR3 spells CASSLDWGANYGYTF. CDR3 DNA sequence: TGTGCCAGCAGCTTGGATTGGGGAGCTAACTATGGCTACACCTTC.

V and J are TRBV13 and TRBJ2-7; D unresolved. The V end lost 10 bases, the J end lost 6 bases, and 13 bases lay between the germline ends. The CDR3 loop spans 11 amino acids. Per germline, CDR1 PRHDT and CDR2 FYEKMQ (reference sequence). DNA for the CDR3: TGTGCCACCCAGACGGTCTCCGAGCAGTACTTC. Amino acids: CATQTVSEQYF. The variable domain in full, with the rest retrieved from reference TRBV13 and TRBJ2-7, is AAGVIQSPRHLIKEKRETATLKCYPIPRHDTVYWYQQGPGQDPQFLISFYEKMQSDKGSIPDRFSAQQFSDYHSELNMSSLELGDSALYFCATQTVSEQYFGPGTRLTVT.

The chain employs TRBV10-2 and TRBJ1-1; D gene unclear. CDR3 size: 13 residues. CDR1 is WSHSY and CDR2 is SAAADI in the germline V gene. The germline V and J ends were trimmed by 3 bases and 0 bases, with 5 bases remaining between them. The CDR3 bases are TGCGCCAGCAGTGAACATATGAACACTGAAGCTTTCTTT. Translating gives CASSEHMNTEAFF.

This chain uses TRBV4-1 with TRBJ2-2, with D maybe TRBD1 (6 bases). Trimming removed 4 bases from V and 6 bases from J, with 15 bases in between. Germline CDR1 reads MGHRA; CDR2 reads YSYEKL. The CDR3 is 15 amino acids. CDR3 nucleotide sequence: TGCGCCAGCAGCCCAGCCGGGACATCCGCCGGGGAGCTGTTTTTT. Its protein product is CASSPAGTSAGELFF.

The chain is built from TRBV11-1 and TRBJ1-6; 9 positions agree with TRBD1. The ends lost 5 bases at V and 4 bases at J; junction bases unmatched: 3. Germline CDR1 and CDR2: SGHAT and FQDESV (reference sequence). The CDR3 sequence is 15 residues long. The DNA of the CDR3 is TGTGCCAGCAGCCGGACAGGGGCATATAATTCACCCCTCCACTTT. Encoded protein: CASSRTGAYNSPLHF.

This clone was seen a single time. The rearrangement uses TRBV2 and TRBJ1-2; 7 positions agree with TRBD1. The CDR3 consists of 14 residues. CDR1 and CDR2 (germline): SNHLY, FYNNEI. Losses at the gene ends were 3 bases for V and 5 bases for J; bases not matched to a gene: 6. The CDR3 bases are TGTGCCAGCAGTGAGCAGGGGGGGAGATATGGCTACACCTTC. It specifies CASSEQGGRYGYTF.

V is TRBV18 and J is TRBJ1-6, with 9 positions matching TRBD1. Germline CDR1 is KGHSH and CDR2 is LQKENI. Germline trimming cut 6 bases from V and 8 bases from J; bases unmatched to any gene: 8. The CDR3 runs 15 residues. CDR3 sequence (DNA): TGTGCCAGCTCCCGCGACACAGGGGGCTATTCACCCCTCCACTTT. Protein sequence: CASSRDTGGYSPLHF.